This note documents a single T cell receptor beta chain sequence. The data originate from a study of blood T cell repertoires in COVID-19. Generated by immunoSEQ multiplex PCR, the TCRdb table keeps only in-frame clones and is missing some. There are more than 80,000 clones in the sample; around 82% occur only once, and about 7% lies in the top ten. Trimming took off 4 bases at V and 4 bases at J, with 11 bases between the two ends. The CDR3 has 15 amino acids. Germline-derived CDR1 and CDR2 are MNHEY and SVGAGI. The TCR originated in a man aged 50-60 years with active or convalescent COVID-19. Sequenced material: peripheral blood. The chain recombines TRBV6-5 with TRBJ2-6, with D tentatively TRBD1 (6 bases). The CDR3 DNA sequence: TGTGCCAGCAGTTGGGCAGGGGACGGGGCCAACGTCCTGACTTTC. Its protein is CASSWAGDGANVLTF.